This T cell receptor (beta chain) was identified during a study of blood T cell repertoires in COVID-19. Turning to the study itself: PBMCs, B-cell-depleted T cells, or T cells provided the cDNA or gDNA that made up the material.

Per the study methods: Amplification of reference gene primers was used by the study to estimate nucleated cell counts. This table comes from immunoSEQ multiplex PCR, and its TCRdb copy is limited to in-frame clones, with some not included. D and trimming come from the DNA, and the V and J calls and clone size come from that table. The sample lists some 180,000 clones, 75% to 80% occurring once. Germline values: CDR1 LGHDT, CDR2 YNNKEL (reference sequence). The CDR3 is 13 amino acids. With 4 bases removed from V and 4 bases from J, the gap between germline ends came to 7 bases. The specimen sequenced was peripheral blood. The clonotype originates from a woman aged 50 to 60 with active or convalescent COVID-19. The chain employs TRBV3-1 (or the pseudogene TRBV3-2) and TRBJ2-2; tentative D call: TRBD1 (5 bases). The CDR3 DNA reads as TGTGCCAGCAGCCGGGGCGGCACCGGGGAGCTGTTTTTT. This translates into CASSRGGTGELFF.